There are a few counts of the clone carrying this T cell receptor (beta chain). This specimen belongs to a study of T-cell reconstitution after alpha-beta-depleted transplantation in children. V gave up 3 bases and J gave up 2 bases, with 15 bases separating them. The CDR3 is made up of 16 amino acids. TCRbeta library construction was performed incorporating unique molecular identifiers. In TCRdb, the PCR reads were re-called with MiXCR into one record per CDR3 protein. The table includes about 480,000 distinct CDR3 sequences, 12% detected once. Here the sequenced sample was PBMCs from the stem cell graft donor, taken from the stem cell graft. V is TRBV12-3 or TRBV12-4 and J is TRBJ2-3; D ambiguous. The sequence was obtained from a human donor who donated a stem cell graft to a child with combined immunodeficiency. CDR3 loop: CASSFGPGRSTDTQYF. In DNA, the CDR3 is TGTGCCAGCAGTTTCGGTCCGGGTCGTTCCACAGATACGCAGTATTTT.